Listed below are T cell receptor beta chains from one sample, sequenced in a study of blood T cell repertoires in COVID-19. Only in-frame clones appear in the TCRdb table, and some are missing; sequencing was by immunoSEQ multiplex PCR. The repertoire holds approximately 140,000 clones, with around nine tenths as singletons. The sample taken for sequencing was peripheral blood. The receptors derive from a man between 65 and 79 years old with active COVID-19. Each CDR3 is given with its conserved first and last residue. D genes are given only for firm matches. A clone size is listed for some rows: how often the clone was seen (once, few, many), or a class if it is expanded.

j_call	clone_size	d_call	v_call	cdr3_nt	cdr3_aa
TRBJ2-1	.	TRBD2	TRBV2	TGTGCCAGCAGTGACCGACTAGCGGCCCTTGGGGAGCAGTTCTTC	CASSDRLAALGEQFF
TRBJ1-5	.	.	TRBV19	TGTGCCAGTAGTTATCGACAGCTAGTTAGCAATCAGCCCCAGCATTTT	CASSYRQLVSNQPQHF
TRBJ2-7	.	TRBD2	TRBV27	TGTGCCAGCAGCCAACAAGGCCTAGCGGGAGCGGAGCAGTACTTC	CASSQQGLAGAEQYF
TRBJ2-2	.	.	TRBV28	TGTGCCAGCAGTTTCTCCAACACCGGGGAGCTGTTTTTT	CASSFSNTGELFF
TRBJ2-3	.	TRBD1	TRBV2	TGTGCCAGCGCCCAGACAGGGGGCGCTGATACGCAGTATTTT	CASAQTGGADTQYF
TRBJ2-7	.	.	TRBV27	TGTGCCAGCAGTCTAACCTCTCCTAGCTCCTACGAGCAGTACTTC	CASSLTSPSSYEQYF
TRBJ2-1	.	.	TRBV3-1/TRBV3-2	TGTGCCAGCAGCCACCGGACTGGGTCCAATGAGCAGTTCTTC	CASSHRTGSNEQFF
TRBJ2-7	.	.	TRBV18	TGTGCCAGCTCACCACCGGCCAGGGGCAATATTGGCGAGCAGTACTTC	CASSPPARGNIGEQYF
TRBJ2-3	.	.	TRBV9	TGTGCCAGCAGCGTAGTCGGGTTTGGCACAGATACGCAGTATTTT	CASSVVGFGTDTQYF
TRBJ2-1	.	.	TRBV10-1	TGCGCCAGCAGTGCGGGTGCGTCCCTTTACAATGAGCAGTTCTTC	CASSAGASLYNEQFF
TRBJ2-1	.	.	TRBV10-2	TGCGCCAGCAGTGAGCCGGGGAACCACAATGAGCAGTTCTTC	CASSEPGNHNEQFF
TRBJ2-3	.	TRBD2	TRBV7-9	TGTGCCAGCAGCTTAACCCGCACCGGGACTACACACACAGATACGCAGTATTTT	CASSLTRTGTTHTDTQYF
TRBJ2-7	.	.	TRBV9	TGTGCCAGCAGCACTAGAGCCGGGCCACCTTTTGACGAGCAGTACTTC	CASSTRAGPPFDEQYF
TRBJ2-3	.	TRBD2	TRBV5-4	TGTGCCAGCAGCGGGGGGATAGCGGGAGTCACAGATACGCAGTATTTT	CASSGGIAGVTDTQYF
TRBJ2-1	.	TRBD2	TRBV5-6	TGTGCCAGCAGCTTGCTGGGGGAGGGCCTCAATGAGCAGTTCTTC	CASSLLGEGLNEQFF
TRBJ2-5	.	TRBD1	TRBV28	TGTGCCAGCAGGTCGGAGCGAGGGGGCGCAGGGAAGACCCAGTACTTC	CASRSERGGAGKTQYF
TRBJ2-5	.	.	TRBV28	TGTGCCAGCAGGGACAGACGGGAGACCCAGTACTTC	CASRDRRETQYF
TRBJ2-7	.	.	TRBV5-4	TGTGCCAGCAGCCCGGCCAGGGGCTTGGAGCAGTACTTC	CASSPARGLEQYF
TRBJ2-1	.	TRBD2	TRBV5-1	TGCGCCAGCTCCCCCGGGACTAGCGGGGGGCAACTTAGGAATGAGCAGTTCTTC	CASSPGTSGGQLRNEQFF
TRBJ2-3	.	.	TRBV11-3	TGTGCCAGCAGCTTAGGTCTAGCGTCAGATACGCAGTATTTT	CASSLGLASDTQYF
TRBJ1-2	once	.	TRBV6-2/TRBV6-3	TGTGCCAGCAGTTACGGGGGGTACTATGGCTACACCTTC	CASSYGGYYGYTF
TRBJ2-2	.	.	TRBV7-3	TGTGCCAGCAGCCTACAGGGAATAGGGGCCGGGGAGCTGTTTTTT	CASSLQGIGAGELFF
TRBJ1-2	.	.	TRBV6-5	TGTGCCAGCAGCATCCTTCGGGATAGTGGCTACACCTTC	CASSILRDSGYTF
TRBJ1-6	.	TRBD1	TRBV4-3	TGCGCCAGCAGCCAAGAAGGAAGTGGGACAGGGAGCTCCTATAATTCACCCCTCCACTTT	CASSQEGSGTGSSYNSPLHF
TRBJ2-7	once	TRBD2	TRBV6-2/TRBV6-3	TGTGCCAGCATTTACGTAGCGGGAGGCTCCTACGAGCAGTACTTC	CASIYVAGGSYEQYF
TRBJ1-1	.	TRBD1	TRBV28	TGTGCCAGCAATAAACAGGGGACTCTCCCAGGGACTGAAGCTTTCTTT	CASNKQGTLPGTEAFF
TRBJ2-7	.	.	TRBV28	TGTGCCAGCAGTGCCCCCACAGGGTTTATCGACGAGCAGTACTTC	CASSAPTGFIDEQYF